Sequencing of this T cell receptor (beta chain) was carried out in a study of primary melanoma T cells and metastatic recurrence. This table comes from immunoSEQ multiplex PCR, and its TCRdb copy is limited to in-frame clones, with some not included. The data contain around 180 clones, 60% to 85% of them singletons. The count of this clone is one. The CDR3 sequence is 13 residues long. CDR1 is MGHDK, CDR2 SYGVNS, per germline. V was shortened by 3 bases and J by 6 bases, with 8 bases between the two germline ends. The specimen was melanoma tumor tissue. V gene TRBV25-1 combines with J gene TRBJ1-4; D is undetermined. The receptor was isolated from a human donor with melanoma. For the CDR3, the DNA is TGTGCCAGCAGTGACAGAACAGATGAAAAACTGTTTTTT. Encoded protein: CASSDRTDEKLFF.